What follows are 13 T cell receptor beta chains derived from one specimen sequenced in a study of blood T cell repertoires in COVID-19. Profiled with immunoSEQ multiplex PCR; TCRdb holds only in-frame clones, not every one. Of approximately 220,000 clones listed, roughly four fifths are singletons. The sequenced material came from peripheral blood. These receptors all stem from a woman between 65 and 79 years old with acute or convalescent COVID-19.

The V and J genes are TRBV3-1 (or the pseudogene TRBV3-2) and TRBJ1-2; tentatively, D is TRBD1 (5 bases). Germline V CDR1 and CDR2: LGHDT, YNNKEL (reference sequence). The CDR3 length is 13 residues. Trimming stripped 0 bases from V and 8 bases from J, with 10 bases between. Written as DNA, the CDR3 is TGTGCCAGCAGCCAAGATCCAGGGTGGGGCTACACCTTC. This encodes CASSQDPGWGYTF.

This clone was seen just once. The rearrangement joins TRBV5-1 to TRBJ2-5, with TRBD2 matching over 7 bases. This CDR3 region has 15 residues. After removal of 4 bases from V and 4 bases from J, the junction contained 10 bases not matched to a gene. The germline V gene has CDR1 SGHRS and CDR2 YFSETQ. CDR3 sequence (DNA): TGCGCCAGCAGCCCTGGGGACTACGGGGTAGAGACCCAGTACTTC. Protein: CASSPGDYGVETQYF.

The count of this clone is one. The rearrangement joins TRBV6-5 to TRBJ2-7; 8 bases map to TRBD1. With V trimmed by 10 bases and J by 7 bases, 6 bases remained unmatched. CDR1 and CDR2 from the germline V gene are MNHEY and SVGAGI. This CDR3 has 11 residues. This CDR3 is CATRQGREQYF. The CDR3 DNA reads TGTGCCACCCGACAGGGGAGGGAGCAGTACTTC.

The rearrangement joins TRBV28 to TRBJ2-7, with TRBD1 matching over 9 bases. Germline V lookup: CDR1 MDHEN, CDR2 SYDVKM. The CDR3 covers 13 residues. The ends lost 6 bases at V and 6 bases at J; junction bases unmatched: 6. CDR3 nucleotides: TGTGCCAGCAGATCAACAGGGGGCGGCGAGCAGTACTTC. This sequence encodes CASRSTGGGEQYF.

The table lists this clone with a few counts. This chain uses TRBV15 with TRBJ2-1; 7 bases align to TRBD2. The CDR3 is made up of 14 amino acids. Trimming took 6 bases from V and 4 from J; bases not matched to a gene: 6. Germline V CDR1 and CDR2: LNHNV, YYDKDF (reference sequence). CDR3 nucleotides: TGTGCCACCAGGACACTAGCGACGTACAATGAGCAGTTCTTC. Translated, it gives CATRTLATYNEQFF. The full variable domain, rest sourced from reference TRBV15 and TRBJ2-1, is DAMVIQNPRYQVTQFGKPVTLSCSQTLNHNVMYWYQQKSSQAPKLLFHYYDKDFNNEADTPDNFQSRRPNTSFCFLDIRSPGLGDTAMYLCATRTLATYNEQFFGPGTRLTVL.

This clone was observed a single time. V is TRBV5-4 and J is TRBJ1-2; 10 positions agree with TRBD1. The V and J ends lost 5 bases and 2 bases, in that order; junction bases with no gene match: 6. CDR3 length: 15 residues. Germline V gives CDR1 SGHNT, CDR2 YYREEE (reference sequence). The CDR3 DNA reads as TGTGCCAGCAGTCCCGGGACAGGGGCCAACTATGGCTACACCTTC. Amino acid sequence: CASSPGTGANYGYTF.

The J gene is TRBJ2-3, the V gene TRBV5-4; 10 positions match TRBD2. The CDR3 spans 17 residues. The V gene end was trimmed by 0 bases and the J gene end by 3 bases; junction bases not matched to a gene: 7. In germline, CDR1 is SGHNT, CDR2 YYREEE (reference sequence). The DNA of the CDR3 is TGTGCCAGCAGCTTGGAGGTCCTAGCGGGGGTGACAGATACGCAGTATTTT. Translated, it gives CASSLEVLAGVTDTQYF.

The chain employs TRBV28 and TRBJ1-5, with D tentatively TRBD1 (5 bases). The germline V and J ends were trimmed by 6 bases and 2 bases, with 11 bases remaining between them. The length of the CDR3 is 14 residues. Germline loops: CDR1 MDHEN, CDR2 SYDVKM. The CDR3 region has the DNA TGTGCCAGCAGAAGAGACAGTGGCAATCAGCCCCAGCATTTT. This codes for CASRRDSGNQPQHF. Full variable domain (outside the CDR3, taken from reference TRBV28 and TRBJ1-5): DVKVTQSSRYLVKRTGEKVFLECVQDMDHENMFWYRQDPGLGLRLIYFSYDVKMKEKGDIPEGYSVSREKKERFSLILESASTNQTSMYLCASRRDSGNQPQHFGDGTRLSIL.

DNA of the CDR3: TGTGCCAGCTCACCGGTGGCGGAAAATCAGCCCCAGCATTTT. Its protein is CASSPVAENQPQHF. This chain uses TRBV18 with TRBJ1-5; D call uncertain. Trimming took 3 bases from V and 4 from J, leaving 10 bases between them. Germline CDR1 KGHSH, CDR2 LQKENI. This CDR3 has 14 amino acids.

The CDR3 protein is CASSFPGGAGDTQYF. CDR3 sequence (DNA): TGTGCCAGTAGTTTTCCCGGGGGGGCCGGGGATACGCAGTATTTT. The chain combines TRBV19 with TRBJ2-3; 8 nucleotides agree with TRBD2. Trimming removed 5 bases from V and 6 bases from J; junction bases left unmatched: 10. This CDR3 contains 15 residues. CDR1 is LNHDA and CDR2 is SQIVND in the germline V gene (reference sequence).

This CDR3 is CAWSGAYNQPQHF. CDR3 coding DNA: TGTGCCTGGAGTGGAGCTTACAATCAGCCCCAGCATTTT. The chain combines TRBV30 with TRBJ1-5; no firm D call. The V end was cut by 1 base, the J end by 3 bases, with 7 bases between. From germline, CDR1 is GTSNPN and CDR2 SVGIG (reference sequence). The CDR3 is made up of 13 amino acids.

The chain uses TRBV5-1 and TRBJ2-2, with D tentatively TRBD2 (5 bases). With 1 base removed from V and 1 base from J, the gap between germline ends came to 5 bases. The CDR3 covers 14 residues. CDR1 and CDR2 from the germline V gene are SGHRS and YFSETQ. CDR3 sequence: CASSLRGNTGELFF. The CDR3 DNA sequence: TGCGCCAGCAGCTTGCGGGGGAACACCGGGGAGCTGTTTTTT. Variable domain in full (rest from reference TRBV5-1 and TRBJ2-2): KAGVTQTPRYLIKTRGQQVTLSCSPISGHRSVSWYQQTPGQGLQFLFEYFSETQRNKGNFPGRFSGRQFSNSRSEMNVSTLELGDSALYLCASSLRGNTGELFFGEGSRLTVL.

This chain joins TRBV7-8 and TRBJ2-7, with a tentative D call TRBD1 (5 bases). The CDR3 runs to 13 residues. The V gene's germline CDR1 is SGHVS and CDR2 FQNEAQ. Trimming shortened V by 5 bases and J by 4 bases, and 12 bases separated the two germline ends. CDR3: CASSPDKIYEQYF. CDR3 nucleotides: TGTGCCAGCAGCCCGGACAAGATTTACGAGCAGTACTTC.